Below, 6 T cell receptor beta chains from the same sample are listed, as sequenced in a study of blood T cell repertoires in COVID-19. Assay: immunoSEQ multiplex PCR; the TCRdb copy retains only in-frame clones and omits some. The profile shows tens of thousands of clones, roughly 87% of them singletons. The sample taken for sequencing was peripheral blood. The receptors come from a woman in her sixties with active COVID-19.

CDR3 loop: CASSDRGLGETQYF. The CDR3 region has the DNA TGTGCCAGCAGTGACAGGGGGCTTGGAGAGACCCAGTACTTC. This chain links TRBV27 with TRBJ2-5, with 10 nucleotides matching TRBD1. With 5 bases clipped from V and 4 bases from J, the junction kept 4 bases outside the gene matches. Germline assignment: CDR1 MNHEY and CDR2 SMNVEV (reference sequence). The CDR3 sequence is 14 residues long.

The chain couples TRBV24-1 to TRBJ2-1; 10 bases fit TRBD2. CDR1 is KGHDR, CDR2 SFDVKD, per germline. The CDR3 extends over 13 amino acids. V shed 3 bases, J shed 14 bases, and the junction held 6 bases outside the gene matches. The CDR3 loop reads CATSDSGRDGEFF. As DNA, the CDR3 is TGTGCCACCAGTGATAGCGGGAGGGATGGGGAGTTCTTC.

The rearrangement links TRBV28 to TRBJ1-2; D is possibly TRBD1 (5 bases). The germline V gene encodes CDR1 MDHEN and CDR2 SYDVKM. The V gene lost 1 base and the J gene lost 3 bases, with 9 bases spanning the gap. The CDR3 totals 14 residues. DNA of the CDR3: TGTGCCAGCAGTTTATTTGACAGCCACTATGGCTACACCTTC. Translation gives CASSLFDSHYGYTF.

The chain recombines TRBV3-1 (or the pseudogene TRBV3-2) with TRBJ2-7; TRBD2 matches at 10 bases. Germline lookup yields CDR1 LGHDT and CDR2 YNNKEL (reference sequence). The CDR3 extends over 13 amino acids. Trimming removed 5 bases from V and 10 bases from J; junction bases left unmatched: 8. The CDR3 DNA is TGTGCCAGCAGCAAGATACTAGCGGGAAGCCAGTACTTC. Protein: CASSKILAGSQYF.

V usage is TRBV5-5 and J usage is TRBJ2-1; 8 bases agree with TRBD1. The CDR3 consists of 15 residues. Germline V gene sequence: CDR1 SGHKS, CDR2 YYEKEE (reference sequence). V lost 2 bases and J lost 4; bases outside the gene matches: 5. This CDR3 is CASSLGTGEYNEQFF. The DNA for the CDR3 is TGTGCCAGCAGCTTAGGGACAGGTGAATACAATGAGCAGTTCTTC.

V is TRBV15 and J is TRBJ2-4, with D tentatively TRBD2 (7 bases). Trimming stripped 8 bases from V and 0 bases from J, with 11 bases between. The V gene's germline CDR1 is LNHNV and CDR2 YYDKDF (reference sequence). This CDR3 region has 14 residues. This CDR3 is CATLGGPAKNIQYF. In DNA, the CDR3 is TGTGCCACCTTGGGGGGGCCAGCCAAAAACATTCAGTACTTC.